A single sample gave rise to the 5 T cell receptor beta chains below, sequenced in a study of cytomegalovirus exposure and HLA in healthy donors. Amplification used 60 Vbeta primers and 13 Jbeta primers. Repertoires were generated with immunoSEQ multiplex PCR, while TCRdb's copy carries only in-frame clones and drops some. Of about 160,000 clones in the sample, more than 65% were seen once. The sample taken for sequencing was PBMCs. Every receptor here comes from a man between 50 and 59 years old in good health and CMV-seropositive.

The V gene is TRBV6-5, the J gene TRBJ2-1; 9 bases align to TRBD1. The CDR3 covers 15 residues. The junction had 5 bases not matched to a gene; V was cut back by 6 bases and J by 2 bases. CDR1 and CDR2 (germline): MNHEY, SVGAGI. The CDR3 coding sequence is TGTGCCAGCAGCCGGACAGGGGTAGCCTACAATGAGCAGTTCTTC. It codes for CASSRTGVAYNEQFF.

This rearrangement joins TRBV19 to TRBJ2-3, with TRBD2 identical over 12 bases. The length of the CDR3 is 17 residues. Per the germline V gene, CDR1 is LNHDA and CDR2 is SQIVND (reference sequence). V lost 4 bases and J lost 5; bases outside the gene matches: 10. CDR3 DNA sequence: TGTGCCAGTAGTACACTACGGACTAGCGGGACGGGAGATACGCAGTATTTT. As protein: CASSTLRTSGTGDTQYF.

The chain joins TRBV6-1 to TRBJ1-4, with D unresolved. The CDR3 is 13 residues long. V lost 10 bases to trimming and J lost 5 bases, with 14 bases between them. Germline V gene data show CDR1 as MNHNS and CDR2 as SASEGT. The CDR3 nucleotides read TGTGCCACCGAACGGGTCTTGAATGAAAAACTGTTTTTT. Translation: CATERVLNEKLFF.

This chain uses TRBV27 with TRBJ1-1; D may be TRBD1 (6 bases). CDR1 and CDR2 (germline): MNHEY, SMNVEV (reference sequence). V lost 5 bases and J lost 4, with 17 bases in between. The CDR3 is made up of 15 amino acids. The CDR3 spells CASSPIPTGLTEAFF. CDR3 DNA: TGTGCCAGCAGTCCCATCCCGACAGGACTCACTGAAGCTTTCTTT.

CDR3 nucleotides: TGTGCCAGCAGCTTGACGGGTTCTCGCTCCTACAATGAGCAGTTCTTC. Translating gives CASSLTGSRSYNEQFF. The chain recombines TRBV5-6 with TRBJ2-1; D call uncertain. V was shortened by 1 base and J by 0 bases, with 11 bases between the two germline ends. The germline V gene encodes CDR1 SGHDT and CDR2 YYEEEE. This CDR3 has 16 amino acids.